A single sample gave rise to the 27 T cell receptor beta chains below, sequenced in a study of CD8+CD57+ T cells in acquired aplastic anemia. Individuals selected for sequencing had exhibited CD8+CD57+ cell expansion on flow cytometry. Genomic DNA constituted the template upon which TCR beta VDJ and CDR3 profiling was performed. TCRdb analysed the reads with MiXCR anew, one entry per CDR3 protein. The table lists around 170,000 distinct CDR3 sequences, roughly half of them singletons. Material: sorted CD4+, CD8+, or CD8+CD57+ T cells (not recorded which) from PBMCs. These receptors all stem from a human donor with aplastic anemia.

About this clonotype itself: A much larger clone sits a single nucleotide away, making a read error possible. The rearrangement uses TRBV5-4 and TRBJ2-5, with 8 bases aligning to TRBD2. Trimming took 4 bases from V and 9 from J; bases not matched to a gene: 8. Per the germline V gene, CDR1 is SGHNT and CDR2 is YYREEE (reference sequence). This CDR3 has 13 residues. CDR3: CASSGGLVEAQYF. The CDR3 DNA reads TGTGCCAGCAGCGGGGGACTAGTGGAGGCCCAGTACTTC.

There are a few counts of this clonotype. Relative to the germline gene, one junction end is altered; a read error may explain this. V and J are TRBV9 and TRBJ1-3; D uncertain. The CDR3 extends over 15 amino acids. CDR1 and CDR2 from the germline V gene are SGDLS and YYNGEE. CDR3: CASSVSGNAGNTICF. The DNA for the CDR3 is TGTGCCAGCAGCGTATCGGGAAACGCTGGAAACACCATATGTTTT.

With regard to this clonotype: Because the CDR3's place on the DNA is in doubt, the DNA is left out and the CDR3 is given as listed by TCRdb. The chain joins TRBV15 to TRBJ1-2. CDR1 and CDR2 (germline): LNHNV, YYDKDF (reference sequence). The CDR3 extends over 13 residues, inclusive of both ends. CDR3 sequence reads: CATSRDVGSGNTF.

The J gene is TRBJ2-7, the V gene TRBV7-6, with D possibly called TRBD1 or TRBD2 (5 bases each). V shed 6 bases and J shed 2 bases, with 14 bases lying between them. The length of the CDR3 is 14 residues. The germline CDR1 and CDR2 sequences are SGHVS and FNYEAQ. The CDR3 DNA is TGTGCCAGCAGGGGACCCCGCCCTCCCTACGAGCAGTACTTC. Translation: CASRGPRPPYEQYF.

V usage is TRBV7-3 and J usage is TRBJ2-2, with 9 bases lining up with TRBD1. V lost 4 bases, J lost 1 base, and 7 bases stayed unmatched. Germline V lookup: CDR1 SGHTA, CDR2 FQGTGA. The CDR3 length is 17 residues. The CDR3 here is CASSSIPGQGNTGELFF. In nucleotides, the CDR3 is TGTGCCAGCAGCTCCATCCCGGGACAGGGGAACACCGGGGAGCTGTTTTTT.

The sample holds many counts of this clonotype. The rearrangement joins TRBV7-3 to TRBJ2-5; D is possibly TRBD2 (6 bases). Germline-derived CDR1 and CDR2 are SGHTA and FQGTGA. Trimming left V 3 bases short and J 4 bases short, with 9 bases between. The CDR3 is 13 amino acids. The CDR3 DNA sequence: TGTGCCAGCAGCTTGACTAGTGTAGAGACCCAGTACTTC. Translation gives CASSLTSVETQYF.

This clonotype came up many times. This chain links TRBV4-2 with TRBJ1-1; D might be TRBD1 (5 bases). This CDR3 is 15 amino acids long. Germline loops: CDR1 LGHNA, CDR2 YNFKEQ. V gave up 0 bases and J gave up 0 bases, with 8 bases separating them. This CDR3 is CASSQDGGVNTEAFF. CDR3 DNA: TGTGCCAGCAGCCAAGACGGGGGGGTGAACACTGAAGCTTTCTTT.

This chain joins TRBV29-1 and TRBJ1-1; D not certain. CDR3 length: 11 amino acids. CDR1 SQVTM and CDR2 ANQGSEA come from the germline V gene. Trimming took off 4 bases at V and 5 bases at J, with 8 bases between the two ends. The CDR3 here is CSVALETEAFF. The DNA of the CDR3 is TGCAGCGTTGCACTCGAAACTGAAGCTTTCTTT.

This clonotype was seen at least ten times. The chain links TRBV29-1 to TRBJ2-3; no definite D call. Trimming removed 4 bases at V and 2 bases at J, with 10 bases between. Germline-derived CDR1 and CDR2 are SQVTM and ANQGSEA. This CDR3 contains 13 residues. The DNA for the CDR3 is TGCAGCGTTGCTCCACGGTTCACAGATACGCAGTATTTT. Protein sequence: CSVAPRFTDTQYF.

This clonotype was seen a handful of times. The rearrangement uses TRBV2 and TRBJ2-2, with 7 bases that match TRBD1. This CDR3 contains 15 residues. V was clipped by 8 bases and J by 1 base; unmatched bases: 7. In germline, CDR1 is SNHLY, CDR2 FYNNEI. CDR3 loop: CASSPPGGNTGELFF. The CDR3 bases are TGTGCCAGCTCACCCCCAGGGGGGAACACCGGGGAGCTGTTTTTT.

This chain uses TRBV6-1 with TRBJ2-7, with a weak D call TRBD2 (6 bases). This CDR3 is built from 11 residues. CDR1 and CDR2 from the germline V gene are MNHNS and SASEGT. DNA for the CDR3: TGTGCCAGCAGTGACTTTAGCGGCCTCAAAGTC. Translating gives CASSDFSGLKV.

This clonotype was detected many times. The chain combines TRBV19 with TRBJ1-2, with 8 bases that match TRBD1. Germline CDR1 is LNHDA and CDR2 is SQIVND (reference sequence). The CDR3 extends over 15 amino acids. Germline trimming cut 4 bases from V and 8 bases from J; bases unmatched to any gene: 12. The CDR3 sequence: CASSTKGTGVIGYTF. The CDR3 DNA reads as TGTGCCAGTAGTACAAAAGGGACAGGAGTAATCGGCTACACCTTC. The full variable domain, with the rest looked up from reference TRBV19 and TRBJ1-2, is DGGITQSPKYLFRKEGQNVTLSCEQNLNHDAMYWYRQDPGQGLRLIYYSQIVNDFQKGDIAEGYSVSREKKESFPLTVTSAQKNPTAFYLCASSTKGTGVIGYTFGSGTRLTVV.

The CDR3 sequence is CASSEDKSYEQYF. CDR3 coding DNA: TGTGCCAGCAGTGAAGACAAGTCCTACGAGCAGTACTTC. V is TRBV2 and J is TRBJ2-7; no clear D. Trimming removed 1 base from V and 1 base from J, with 5 bases in between. Germline CDR1 reads SNHLY; CDR2 reads FYNNEI. This CDR3 is 13 amino acids long. The full variable domain, rest sourced from reference TRBV2 and TRBJ2-7, is EPEVTQTPSHQVTQMGQEVILRCVPISNHLYFYWYRQILGQKVEFLVSFYNNEISEKSEIFDDQFSVERPDGSNFTLKIRSTKLEDSAMYFCASSEDKSYEQYFGPGTRLTVT.

As regards this clonotype: A much larger clone differs from this one at a single base, so this may be a read error. CDR3 in amino acids: CACSGVLGSYNEQFF. The CDR3 DNA is TGTGCCTGCAGTGGGGTTTTGGGCTCCTACAATGAGCAGTTCTTC. The rearrangement joins TRBV6-1 to TRBJ2-1; D uncertain. The CDR3 length is 15 residues. Germline V gene data show CDR1 as MNHNS and CDR2 as SASEGT.

V gene TRBV19 combines with J gene TRBJ1-2; 8 bases map to TRBD1. Germline V lookup: CDR1 LNHDA, CDR2 SQIVND (reference sequence). The CDR3 is made up of 12 amino acids. With 10 bases clipped from V and 4 bases from J, the junction kept 5 bases outside the gene matches. The CDR3 nucleotides read TGTGCCACCCAGGGGGCGGGCTATGGCTACACCTTC. Amino acids: CATQGAGYGYTF.

This rearrangement joins TRBV6-5 to TRBJ1-1; 7 bases line up with TRBD1. CDR3 length equals 14 residues. CDR1 is MNHEY, CDR2 SVGAGI, per germline. V lost 0 bases, J lost 11 bases, and 9 bases stayed unmatched. The CDR3 coding sequence is TGTGCCAGCAGTTACTCCATTTCCGGGACAGCTGCTTTCTTT. Its translation is CASSYSISGTAAFF.

This clonotype has at least ten counts. The chain carries TRBV6-1 and TRBJ2-1; 11 bases map to TRBD2. The CDR3 covers 16 residues. CDR1 MNHNS and CDR2 SASEGT come from the germline V gene. After removal of 6 bases from V and 3 bases from J, the junction contained 7 bases not matched to a gene. CDR3 nucleotide sequence: TGTGCCAGCAGACCAGCTAGCGGGGGGCTCTACAATGAGCAGTTCTTC. Its translation: CASRPASGGLYNEQFF.

This clonotype has only a few counts. The missing conserved phenylalanine or tryptophan at the end of this CDR3 makes a read error likely. It is unclear where the CDR3 begins or ends on the DNA, so no DNA is shown, and the CDR3 is as TCRdb lists it. The V call is TRBV6-1, the J call TRBJ2-7; the DNA was not used to check the table's D call, TRBD1. The CDR3 is 11 amino acids long, termini counted. Germline CDR1 is MNHNS and CDR2 is SASEGT. The CDR3: CAISESGQGLT.

This clonotype was seen repeatedly, ten times or more. The chain uses TRBV5-5 and TRBJ2-7; D remains ambiguous. Per the germline V gene, CDR1 is SGHKS and CDR2 is YYEKEE (reference sequence). V lost 1 base and J lost 0, with 8 bases in between. This CDR3 spans 14 amino acids. CDR3 sequence reads: CASSLSPSSYEQYF. DNA for the CDR3: TGTGCCAGCAGCTTGAGTCCGAGCTCCTACGAGCAGTACTTC.

Only a few counts were recorded for this clonotype. A much bigger clone sits one base away, suggesting this may be a read error. The gene calls are TRBV5-4 and TRBJ2-2; D is perhaps TRBD2 (5 bases). The V end lost 10 bases, the J end lost 3 bases, and 22 bases lay between the germline ends. Germline V lookup: CDR1 SGHNT, CDR2 YYREEE (reference sequence). The CDR3 has 16 residues. Here the CDR3 DNA reads TGTGCCGGCACCGCCTACAGACTGAGGGACACCGGGGAGCTGTTTTTT. It translates to CAGTAYRLRDTGELFF.

This clonotype was seen repeatedly, ten times or more. This chain joins TRBV19 and TRBJ2-1, with D possibly TRBD2 on 6 matching bases. Deletions cut 2 bases from V and 2 bases from J, with 13 bases between. Germline CDR1 and CDR2: LNHDA and SQIVND (reference sequence). CDR3 size: 16 residues. The CDR3 DNA reads as TGTGCCAGTAGTATAAGGGCGGGGAGGACCTACAATGAGCAGTTCTTC. Encoded protein: CASSIRAGRTYNEQFF.

The chain has TRBV19 and TRBJ1-2, with 9 bases matching TRBD1. Germline CDR1 is LNHDA and CDR2 is SQIVND (reference sequence). This CDR3 spans 15 amino acids. The ends lost 0 bases at V and 1 base at J; junction bases unmatched: 0. The CDR3 region has the DNA TGTGCCAGTAGTATAGAGACAGGGGGTAACTATGGCTACACCTTC. Its protein product is CASSIETGGNYGYTF.

This rearrangement joins TRBV15 to TRBJ1-6, with D perhaps matching TRBD1 (6 bases). The CDR3 is 16 amino acids. Germline CDR1 is LNHNV and CDR2 is YYDKDF (reference sequence). The V end was cut by 9 bases, the J end by 5 bases, with 20 bases between. Here the CDR3 DNA reads TGTGCCACGGCGCTTGATGCGGGGGCGCATAATTCACCCCTCCACTTT. Amino acids: CATALDAGAHNSPLHF.

Ten or more counts support this clonotype. The chain employs TRBV4-3 and TRBJ1-2, with 7 bases fitting TRBD1. CDR3 size: 14 residues. CDR1 LGHNA and CDR2 YSLEER come from the germline V gene. V lost 3 bases to trimming and J lost 3 bases; unmatched junction nucleotides: 4. The CDR3 DNA sequence: TGCGCCAGCAGCCAGGGACAGACAGACTATGGCTACACCTTC. Its translation is CASSQGQTDYGYTF.

The chain carries TRBV15 and TRBJ2-7, with D possibly being TRBD2 (6 bases). The V gene's germline CDR1 is LNHNV and CDR2 YYDKDF (reference sequence). The V gene lost 3 bases and the J gene lost 2 bases, with 14 bases spanning the gap. The CDR3 spans 15 residues. CDR3 loop: CATSRDRDSAYEQYF. The DNA of the CDR3 is TGTGCCACCAGCAGGGACCGGGACTCAGCCTACGAGCAGTACTTC.

V gene TRBV19 combines with J gene TRBJ1-5; 8 bases fit TRBD1. The V gene end was trimmed by 7 bases and the J gene end by 2 bases; junction bases not matched to a gene: 7. The CDR3 sequence is 15 residues long. Germline values: CDR1 LNHDA, CDR2 SQIVND (reference sequence). CDR3 protein: CASTPGQDGNQPQHF. As DNA, the CDR3 is TGTGCCAGTACCCCGGGACAGGACGGCAATCAGCCCCAGCATTTT.

V usage is TRBV7-9 and J usage is TRBJ2-7; weak D call: TRBD1 (6 bases). CDR1 SEHNR and CDR2 FQNEAQ come from the germline V gene (reference sequence). V gave up 1 base and J gave up 2 bases, with 9 bases separating them. CDR3 length equals 14 residues. The CDR3, as DNA: TGTGCCAGCAGCTTAGAAACAGGGCCCTACGAGCAGTACTTC. The encoded protein is CASSLETGPYEQYF.